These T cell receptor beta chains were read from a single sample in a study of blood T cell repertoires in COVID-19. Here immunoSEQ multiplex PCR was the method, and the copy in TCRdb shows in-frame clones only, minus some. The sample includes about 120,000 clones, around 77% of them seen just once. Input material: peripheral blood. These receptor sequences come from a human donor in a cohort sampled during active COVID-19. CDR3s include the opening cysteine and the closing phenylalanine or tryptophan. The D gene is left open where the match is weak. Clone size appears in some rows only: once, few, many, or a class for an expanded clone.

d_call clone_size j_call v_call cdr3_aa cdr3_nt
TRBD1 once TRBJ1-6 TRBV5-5 CASFPDRGGSPLHF TGTGCCAGCTTCCCGGACAGGGGTGGTTCACCCCTCCACTTT
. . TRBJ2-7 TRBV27 CASSPYATGEQYF TGTGCCAGCAGTCCTTACGCCACTGGCGAGCAGTACTTC
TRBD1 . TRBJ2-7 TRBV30 CAWTPGQGNYEQYF TGTGCCTGGACCCCGGGACAGGGGAACTACGAGCAGTACTTC
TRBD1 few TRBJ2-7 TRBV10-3 CAISGPGTGNYEQYF TGTGCCATCAGTGGCCCCGGGACAGGGAACTACGAGCAGTACTTC
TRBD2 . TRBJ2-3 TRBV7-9 CASSGLAGSHTQYF TGTGCCAGCAGCGGACTAGCGGGAAGTCATACGCAGTATTTT
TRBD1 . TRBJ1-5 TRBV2 CATGGDGNQPQHF TGTGCTACAGGGGGCGATGGCAATCAGCCCCAGCATTTT
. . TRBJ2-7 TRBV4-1 CASSRSPGRLTYEQYF TGCGCCAGCAGCCGATCCCCAGGGCGACTGACCTACGAGCAGTACTTC
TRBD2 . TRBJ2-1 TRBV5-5 CASVSGTSYNEQFF TGTGCCAGTGTTAGCGGGACGTCCTACAATGAGCAGTTCTTC
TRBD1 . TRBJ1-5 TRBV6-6 CASSTGDRLNQPQHF TGTGCCAGCAGTACCGGGGACAGACTAAATCAGCCCCAGCATTTT
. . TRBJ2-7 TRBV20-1 CSARVSYEQYF TGCAGTGCTAGAGTTAGCTACGAGCAGTACTTC
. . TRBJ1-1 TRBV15 CATSSRLGQWTPEAFF TGTGCCACCAGCTCCCGCCTGGGGCAATGGACCCCTGAAGCTTTCTTT
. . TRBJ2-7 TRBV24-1 CATSDFSGVQYF TGTGCCACCAGTGATTTCTCAGGGGTGCAGTACTTC
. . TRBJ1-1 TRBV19 CASSMGSPGTEAFF TGTGCCAGTAGTATGGGATCTCCGGGGACTGAAGCTTTCTTT
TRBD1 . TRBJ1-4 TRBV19 CASSAYTGGDEKLFF TGTGCCAGTAGTGCCTATACAGGGGGCGATGAAAAACTGTTTTTT
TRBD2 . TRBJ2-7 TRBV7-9 CASSPGSLAAISYEQYF TGTGCCAGCAGCCCGGGCAGCCTAGCGGCTATTTCCTACGAGCAGTACTTC
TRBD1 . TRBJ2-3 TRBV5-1 CASSPGQGLTDTQYF TGCGCCAGCAGCCCCGGACAGGGTCTCACAGATACGCAGTATTTT
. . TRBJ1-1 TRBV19 CASSIILSGTEAFF TGTGCCAGTAGTATCATTCTAAGCGGCACTGAAGCTTTCTTT
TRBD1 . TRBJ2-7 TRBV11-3 CASSSGGPYEQYF TGTGCCAGCAGCTCAGGGGGCCCCTACGAGCAGTACTTC
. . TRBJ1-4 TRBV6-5 CASSPDIAGEKLFF TGTGCCAGCAGTCCCGACATCGCGGGAGAAAAACTGTTTTTT
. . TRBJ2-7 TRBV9 CASSVEGREGDEQYF TGTGCCAGCAGCGTAGAGGGCAGGGAAGGCGACGAGCAGTACTTC
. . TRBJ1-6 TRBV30 CAWSVAGATPLHF TGTGCCTGGAGTGTTGCGGGGGCTACACCCCTCCACTTT
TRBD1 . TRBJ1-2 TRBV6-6 CASSNGQGDFHGYTF TGTGCCAGCAGTAACGGACAGGGGGACTTTCATGGCTACACCTTC
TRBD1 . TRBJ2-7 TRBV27 CASREWTGGVYEQYF TGTGCCAGCAGGGAGTGGACAGGGGGTGTCTACGAGCAGTACTTC
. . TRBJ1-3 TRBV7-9 CASSSLGGSGNTIYF TGTGCCAGCAGCTCTTTAGGGGGCTCTGGAAACACCATATATTTT
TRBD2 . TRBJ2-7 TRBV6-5 CASSYSETSDYEQYF TGTGCCAGCAGTTACTCTGAGACTAGCGACTACGAGCAGTACTTC
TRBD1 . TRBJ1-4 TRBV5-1 CASSLGQGALPSNEKLFF TGCGCCAGCAGCTTGGGACAGGGCGCCCTCCCTTCAAATGAAAAACTGTTTTTT
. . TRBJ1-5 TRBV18 CASSPRGNRGSNQPQHF TGTGCCAGCTCACCACGAGGAAATAGGGGGAGCAATCAGCCCCAGCATTTT
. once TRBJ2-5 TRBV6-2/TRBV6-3 CASSYGAGRETQYF TGTGCCAGCAGTTACGGTGCCGGTCGTGAGACCCAGTACTTC
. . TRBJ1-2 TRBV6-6 CASSYLSESYGYTF TGTGCCAGCAGTTACTTATCGGAGAGCTATGGCTACACCTTC
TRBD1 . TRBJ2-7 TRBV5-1 CASRIGTGGSYEQYF TGCGCCAGCAGAATAGGGACAGGGGGTTCCTACGAGCAGTACTTC
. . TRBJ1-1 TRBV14 CASSQGQNEAFF TGTGCCAGCAGCCAAGGACAAAATGAAGCTTTCTTT
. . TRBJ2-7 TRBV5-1 CASTPPDLTGEQYF TGCGCCAGCACCCCCCCCGATCTAACAGGCGAGCAGTACTTC
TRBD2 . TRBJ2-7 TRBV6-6 CASSLRTSGSNSDEQYF TGTGCCAGCAGTCTTAGGACTAGCGGGAGCAATAGCGACGAGCAGTACTTC
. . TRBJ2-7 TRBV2 CASSVIGGLYEQYF TGTGCCAGCAGTGTAATCGGGGGACTCTACGAGCAGTACTTC
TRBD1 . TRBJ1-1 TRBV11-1 CASSLAMGQEAFF TGTGCCAGCAGCTTAGCCATGGGACAGGAAGCTTTCTTT
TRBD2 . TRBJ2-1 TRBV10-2 CASNQLADLRDEQFF TGCGCCAGCAACCAACTAGCGGACCTGCGGGATGAGCAGTTCTTC
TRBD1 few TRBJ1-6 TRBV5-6 CASSLRGLRSPLHF TGTGCCAGCAGCTTGAGGGGGCTTCGGTCACCCCTCCACTTT
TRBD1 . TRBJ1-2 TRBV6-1 CASSVTGDTNKYGYTF TGTGCCAGCAGTGTCACAGGGGATACAAATAAATATGGCTACACCTTC
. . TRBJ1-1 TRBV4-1 CASSHEDTEAFF TGCGCCAGCAGCCATGAGGACACTGAAGCTTTCTTT
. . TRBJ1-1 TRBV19 CASSIDPGANTEAFF TGTGCCAGTAGTATAGATCCGGGTGCGAACACTGAAGCTTTCTTT